This T cell receptor beta chain was profiled in a study of graft-versus-host responses after intestinal transplantation. Study as a whole: Those transplanted obtained multivisceral, liver-intestinal, or isolated intestinal grafts. Anti-thymocyte globulin induction preceded 2 to 4 years of tacrolimus and steroid maintenance in all recipients. Overall study results and limits: GvH clones were found in recipient marrow; some appeared first in ileum or blood. Subjects displaying graft-donor T cell macrochimerism possessed elevated graft-versus-host to host-versus-graft clonal ratios inside allografts.

Libraries were prepared by immunoSEQ multiplex PCR; TCRdb keeps only in-frame clonotypes and omits some of them. This table holds 40,000 or so clones, more than 85% found once. V dropped 0 bases and J dropped 4; count of bases not matched to a gene: 7. This CDR3 is built from 16 residues. Per the germline V gene, CDR1 is GTSNPN and CDR2 is SVGIG (reference sequence). In the case of this clone: Its antigen is not known.

The TCR originated in a human donor who was the organ donor for an intestinal transplant. Sequences were derived from unstimulated CD8+ T cells sorted from spleen or lymph node cells, sampled before transplant. This chain links TRBV30 with TRBJ2-1; TRBD2 matches 9 bases. CDR3 sequence (DNA): TGTGCCTGGAGTGTACAGTGGACTAGCGAATACAATGAGCAGTTCTTC. Protein sequence: CAWSVQWTSEYNEQFF.